The rows below give T cell receptor beta chains drawn from one sample of a study of identical twins. TCRdb re-derived calls from the 5' RACE reads in MiXCR, one entry per CDR3 protein. The table shows around 650,000 distinct CDR3 sequences, with under 8.5% occurring only once. These data are also associated with another study on yellow fever vaccine responses in identical twins.

The sequenced sample was PBMCs. The source is a young woman in good health. Both conserved end residues are part of each CDR3. The D gene is left open where the match is weak. For some rows the clone size is stated as once, few or many, or as a class when expanded; others skip it.

many,TRBV5-1,TRBD1,TRBJ1-2,TGTGCCAGCAGCCCGGACAGGGACTATGGCTACACCTTC,CASSPDRDYGYTF
few,TRBV27,TRBD1,TRBJ1-2,TGTGCCAGCAGTAGAACCTGGGACAGCATATATGGCTACACCTTC,CASSRTWDSIYGYTF
few,TRBV5-1,.,TRBJ2-1,TGCGCCAGCAGCTTTAATGGGTTAGGGCAGGGGAGCACCAATGAGCAGTTCTTC,CASSFNGLGQGSTNEQFF
.,TRBV28,.,TRBJ2-1,TGTGCCAGCAGTTTTAGTTTTGCGGGAAGGAATGAGCAGTTCTTC,CASSFSFAGRNEQFF
few,TRBV20-1,TRBD2,TRBJ2-1,TGCAGTGCTAGAGAACGGGAGGGGGAGCAGTTCTTC,CSAREREGEQFF
.,TRBV29-1,.,TRBJ1-3,TGCAGCGTTGGTGGGTTCTCTGGAAACACCATATATTTT,CSVGGFSGNTIYF
few,TRBV15,.,TRBJ2-1,TGTGCCACCAGCAGAGATGGGGAATTTGACAATGAGCAGTTCTTC,CATSRDGEFDNEQFF
many,TRBV7-3,.,TRBJ2-3,TGTGCCAGCAGCTTAACGGGCCCAGATACGCAGTATTTT,CASSLTGPDTQYF
.,TRBV25-1,TRBD1,TRBJ2-2,TGTGCCAGCAGTGACGCCACAGGGGGGAACACCGGGGAGCTGTTTTTT,CASSDATGGNTGELFF
many,TRBV10-3,.,TRBJ1-5,TGTGCCATCAGTGAGTCTGGCGGTTATCAGCCCCAGCATTTT,CAISESGGYQPQHF
few,TRBV5-1,TRBD2,TRBJ2-5,TGCGCCAGCAGCTTGGACGGGGGGGCAAGGGAGACCCAGTACTTC,CASSLDGGARETQYF
few,TRBV5-5,TRBD1,TRBJ2-5,TGTGCCAGCAGCCGACCGGGACAGGGACAATTGGAGACCCAGTACTTC,CASSRPGQGQLETQYF